This T cell receptor (beta chain) was identified during a study of blood T cell repertoires in COVID-19. About the research overall: Material from acute and convalescent COVID-19 was sourced from the United States, Italy and Spain. The analysed material was cDNA or gDNA that came from T cells, B-cell-depleted T cells, or PBMCs.

Under the authors' procedure: The authors estimated nucleated cell counts from reference gene primer amplification. Generated by immunoSEQ multiplex PCR, the TCRdb table keeps only in-frame clones and is missing some. V and J calls and clone size are given by that table; D and trimming were obtained from the DNA. The sample yields about 140,000 clones, about 86% seen once. CDR1 is MNHEY and CDR2 is SVGEGT in the germline V gene. This CDR3 is 18 amino acids long. With 2 bases removed from V and 10 bases from J, the gap between germline ends came to 24 bases. This chain connects TRBV6-2 or TRBV6-3 to TRBJ1-6, with D possibly matching TRBD1 (5 bases). This clonotype was obtained from a woman aged 55-69 years with acute or convalescent COVID-19. The sample was peripheral blood. The CDR3 here is CASSYAGEPSAFGSPLHF. The CDR3 DNA reads TGTGCCAGCAGTTACGCGGGGGAACCCTCTGCCTTCGGGTCACCCCTCCACTTT.